The clone carrying this TCR beta chain was detected a few times. Its antigen is not identified. The data were obtained in a study of CD8+ T cells in alopecia areata. Study context: Oral tofacitinib, 5 to 10 mg twice daily, was given in an open-label trial. The SALT score measured affected scalp surface percentage in treated patients.

Germline V gene lookup returns CDR1 GTSNPN and CDR2 SVGIG (reference sequence). This CDR3 is 15 amino acids long. V was clipped by 3 bases and J by 0 bases, with 14 bases between them. Regarding the study as a whole: Scalp repertoires also include resident alphabeta T cells from normal skin. Scalp clonality, together with expanded CD8+ clones among the top 100, fell significantly with tofacitinib.

Treatment denoted: oral pan-JAK inhibitor, 5-10 mg twice daily. cDNA serving as the sequencing template came from extracted, reverse transcribed RNA. Clones were read by immunoSEQ multiplex PCR, and TCRdb kept only the in-frame ones, dropping some. The sample has fewer than 250,000 clones; more than 30% are singletons. The V call is TRBV30, the J call TRBJ1-1, with D maybe TRBD1 (5 bases). The sequencing used CD4+ T cells sorted from blood, collected around week 30, from a patient treated with tofacitinib. The TCR originated in a human donor with alopecia areata. The DNA of the CDR3 is TGTGCCTGGAGAGTACAGGCCTACTTGAACACTGAAGCTTTCTTT. Amino acids: CAWRVQAYLNTEAFF.